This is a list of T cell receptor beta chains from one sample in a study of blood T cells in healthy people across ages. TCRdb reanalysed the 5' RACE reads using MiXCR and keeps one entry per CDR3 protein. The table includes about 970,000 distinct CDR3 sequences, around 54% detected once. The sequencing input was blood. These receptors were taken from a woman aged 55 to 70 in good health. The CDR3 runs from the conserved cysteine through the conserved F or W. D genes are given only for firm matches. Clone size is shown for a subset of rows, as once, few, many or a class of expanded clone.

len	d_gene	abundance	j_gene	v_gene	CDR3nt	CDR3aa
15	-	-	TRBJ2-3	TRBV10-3	TGTGCCACCTCCGCACGGGAGTCTGGCACAGATACGCAGTATTTT	CATSARESGTDTQYF
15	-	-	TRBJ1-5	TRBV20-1	TGCAGTGCTAGTGGACCGCTCTATAGCAATCAGCCCCAGCATTTT	CSASGPLYSNQPQHF
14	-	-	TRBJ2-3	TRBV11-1	TGTGCCAGCAGGAAAGACAGAATCACAGATACGCAGTATTTT	CASRKDRITDTQYF
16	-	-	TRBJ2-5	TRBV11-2	TGTGCCAGCAGCCAATCGGCCCGGGCAGGGCAAGAGACCCAGTACTTC	CASSQSARAGQETQYF
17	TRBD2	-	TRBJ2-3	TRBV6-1	TGTGCCAGCAGTGTCCGGACTAGCGGGAGGGTTACAGATACGCAGTATTTT	CASSVRTSGRVTDTQYF
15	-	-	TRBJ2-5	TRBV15	TGTGCCACCAGCAGACCTACAGTTACCCAAGAGACCCCGTACTTC	CATSRPTVTQETPYF
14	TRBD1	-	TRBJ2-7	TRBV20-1	TGCAGTGCTAGTGCCGGGACAGAGGGGTACGGGCAGTACTTC	CSASAGTEGYGQYF
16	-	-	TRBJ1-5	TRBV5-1	TGCGCCAGCAGCCCGCTAGGGATGAATAGCAATCAGCCCCAGCATTTT	CASSPLGMNSNQPQHF
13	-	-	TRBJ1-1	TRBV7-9	TGTGCCAGCAGCCTGGGGGGTGACGCTGAAGCTTTCTTT	CASSLGGDAEAFF
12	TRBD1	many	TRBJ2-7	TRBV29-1	TGCAGCGCCACCGGGACAGGGTTCGAGCAGTACTTC	CSATGTGFEQYF
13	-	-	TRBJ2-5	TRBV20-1	TGCAGTGCCGGTGAGGGGATCGACAATGAGCAGTACTTC	CSAGEGIDNEQYF
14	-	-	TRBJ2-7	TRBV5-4	TGTGCCAGCAGCTACCGGGACCGAATCTCCGAGCAGTACTTC	CASSYRDRISEQYF
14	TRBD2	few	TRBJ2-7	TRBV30	TGTGCCTGGAGTGGAGCTAGCGGACCCTACGAGCAGTACTTC	CAWSGASGPYEQYF
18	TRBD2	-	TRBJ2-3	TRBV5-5	TGTGCCAGCAGCCTGGGACCTCGGACTAGCGGTAGCACAGATACGCAGTATTTT	CASSLGPRTSGSTDTQYF
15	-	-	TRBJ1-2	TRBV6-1	TGTGCCAGCAGTATCCCCCGGCCCGGGGTACAAGGCTACACCTTC	CASSIPRPGVQGYTF
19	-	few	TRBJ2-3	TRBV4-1	TGCGCCAGCAGCCAAGATTGGAACTTTGGAAGTTCCCGCACAGATACGCAGTATTTT	CASSQDWNFGSSRTDTQYF
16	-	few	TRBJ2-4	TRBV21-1	TGTGCCAGCAGCAAATTGGGCGCCCACCCAAAAAACATTCAGTACTTC	CASSKLGAHPKNIQYF
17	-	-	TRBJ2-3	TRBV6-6	TGTGCCAGCAGGATCGGGGGATTTTCCGGGTTGACAGATACGCAGTATTTT	CASRIGGFSGLTDTQYF
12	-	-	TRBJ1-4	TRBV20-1	TGCAGTGCTACGGGACGGGGAGAAAAACTGTTTTTT	CSATGRGEKLFF
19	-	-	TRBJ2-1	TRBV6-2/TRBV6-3	TGTGCCAGCAGTTATTTCGGTCTGATAAGGGATAGGGCTAACAATGAGCAGTTCTTC	CASSYFGLIRDRANNEQFF
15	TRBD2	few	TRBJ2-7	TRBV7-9	TGTGCCAGCAGCGGGGACTCCTTCGGGGGGTACGAGCAGTACTTC	CASSGDSFGGYEQYF
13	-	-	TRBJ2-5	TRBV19	TGTGCCAGTAGTTGGGTCTACCGAGAGACCCAGTACTTC	CASSWVYRETQYF
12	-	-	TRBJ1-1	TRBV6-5	TGTGCCAGCGGACAGACGAACACTGAAGCTTTCTTT	CASGQTNTEAFF
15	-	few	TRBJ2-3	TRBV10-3	TGTGCCATCAGTAAAACGGGGGATAGCACAGATACGCAGTATTTT	CAISKTGDSTDTQYF
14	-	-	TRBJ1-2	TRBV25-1	TGTGCCAGCAGTGAACAGGGATTTCCCACTGGCTACACCTTC	CASSEQGFPTGYTF
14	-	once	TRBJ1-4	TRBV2	TGTGCCAGCAGTGACGGGTCGTTGGGTGAAAAACTGTTTTTT	CASSDGSLGEKLFF
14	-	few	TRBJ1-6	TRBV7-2	TGTGCCAGCAGCCAGGACAAAGTAGCTTCACCCCTCCACTTT	CASSQDKVASPLHF
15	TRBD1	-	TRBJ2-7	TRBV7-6	TGTGCCAGCAGCTTTGGGGACAGGGGATCCTCCGAGCAGTACTTC	CASSFGDRGSSEQYF
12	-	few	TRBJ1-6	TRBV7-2	TGTGCCAGCAGCATCCCTCCCTCACCCCTCCACTTT	CASSIPPSPLHF
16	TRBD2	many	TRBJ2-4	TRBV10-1	TGCGCCAGCAGTGAGGGGGGTAGCGGGGTCAAAAACATTCAGTACTTC	CASSEGGSGVKNIQYF
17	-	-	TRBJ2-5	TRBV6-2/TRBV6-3	TGTGCCAGCACCAGGCCGAGTAGGGCTAGCGAAGAAGAGACCCAGTACTTC	CASTRPSRASEEETQYF
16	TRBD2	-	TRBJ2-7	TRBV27	TGTGCCAGCAGTTTCTGGGTCGGGGAGGGGTCCTACGAGCAGTACTTC	CASSFWVGEGSYEQYF
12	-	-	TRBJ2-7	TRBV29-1	TGCAGCGTTGGAGAGGACTCCTACGAGCAGTACTTC	CSVGEDSYEQYF
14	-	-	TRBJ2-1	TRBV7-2	TGTGCCAGCAGCTTAGGAGGGAGCACGGAGACCCAGTTCTTC	CASSLGGSTETQFF
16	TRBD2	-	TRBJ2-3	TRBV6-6	TGTGCCAGCAGGGCATTGCGGGAGAGGGTCACAGAGACGCAGTATTTT	CASRALRERVTETQYF
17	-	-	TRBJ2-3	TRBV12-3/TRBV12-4	TGTGCCAGCAGTTTCATGGCGGTGGACCTAAGCACAGATACGCAGTATTTT	CASSFMAVDLSTDTQYF
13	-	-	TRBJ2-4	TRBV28	TGTGCCACCCAAGGAGGGGCCAAAAACATTCAGTACTTC	CATQGGAKNIQYF
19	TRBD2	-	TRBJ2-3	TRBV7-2	TGTGCCAGCAGTCTCGGACTAGCGGGAGTTGTAGAAATCACAGATACGCAGTATTTT	CASSLGLAGVVEITDTQYF
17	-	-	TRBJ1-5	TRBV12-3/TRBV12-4	TGTGCCAGCAGTTCAGGACAGACAGGCATGAGGCGGCAGCCCCAGCATTTT	CASSSGQTGMRRQPQHF
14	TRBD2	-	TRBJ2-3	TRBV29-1	TGCAGCACGGGGACTAGCGGTATCACAGATACGCAGTATTTT	CSTGTSGITDTQYF
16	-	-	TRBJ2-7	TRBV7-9	TGTGCCAGCAGCTTGACGTGGGCGCGTACGGACTACGAGCAGTACTTC	CASSLTWARTDYEQYF
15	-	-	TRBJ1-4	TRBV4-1	TGCGCCAGCAGCCAAGATGGGACAAGGAATGAAAAACTGTTTTTT	CASSQDGTRNEKLFF
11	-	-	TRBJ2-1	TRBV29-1	TGCAGCGCCGACAGAATTAATGAGCAGTTCTTC	CSADRINEQFF
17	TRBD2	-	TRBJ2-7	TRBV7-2	TGTGCCAGCAGCTTGGGGACTAACGGGATTCTCTCCTACGAGCAGTACTTC	CASSLGTNGILSYEQYF
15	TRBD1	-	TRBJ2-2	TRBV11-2	TGTGCCAGCAGCGCCCGGGACAGGGGGTCCGGGGAGCTGTTTTTT	CASSARDRGSGELFF
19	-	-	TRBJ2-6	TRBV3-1	TGTGCCAGCAGCCAAGAAGGGTGGGGCCGGGGTTCTGGGGCCAACGTCCTGACTTTC	CASSQEGWGRGSGANVLTF
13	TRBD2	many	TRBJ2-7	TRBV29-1	TGCAGCGTTGAAGGAGCGGGAGCCTACGAGCAGTACTTC	CSVEGAGAYEQYF
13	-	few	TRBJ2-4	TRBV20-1	TGCAGTGCTATAAACAAGGACAAAAACATTCAGTACTTC	CSAINKDKNIQYF